One sample yielded the 28 T cell receptor beta chains listed below, sequenced in a study of blood T cells in healthy people across ages. Primed by a sample-barcoded 5' primer and a J-beta primer mix, a second PCR proceeded for 7 to 11 cycles. TCRdb analysed the 5' RACE reads with MiXCR anew, one entry per CDR3 protein. Of around 670,000 distinct CDR3 sequences in the sample, 25% to 30% were seen once. Specimen: blood. Receptors originate from an elderly woman in good health.

The sample holds many counts of this clonotype. The chain joins TRBV12-3 or TRBV12-4 to TRBJ1-3; the D is unclear. V was clipped by 3 bases and J by 1 base, with 10 bases between them. The CDR3 has 15 residues. CDR3 DNA: TGTGCCAGCAGTTTTGACGGTCGTTCTGGAAACACCATATATTTT. Protein sequence: CASSFDGRSGNTIYF.

This clonotype was counted ten times or more. The chain combines TRBV20-1 with TRBJ2-7; D unresolved. V was trimmed by 5 bases and J by 4 bases, leaving 15 bases between them. The germline gives CDR1 DFQATT, CDR2 SNEGSKA (reference sequence). The CDR3 sequence is 13 residues long. The CDR3 sequence is CSAAPLTPYEQYF. Written as DNA, the CDR3 is TGCAGTGCTGCCCCACTGACACCTTACGAGCAGTACTTC.

This clonotype was seen ten or more times. The chain couples TRBV5-1 to TRBJ2-5; 7 bases align to TRBD2. The CDR3 spans 15 residues. V was pared by 0 bases and J by 4 bases, with 6 bases of the junction left unmatched. Germline V lookup: CDR1 SGHRS, CDR2 YFSETQ. CDR3 amino acids: CASSLAPGLRETQYF. For the CDR3, the DNA is TGCGCCAGCAGCTTGGCCCCGGGACTAAGAGAGACCCAGTACTTC.

This rearrangement joins TRBV20-1 to TRBJ1-5; possible D gene TRBD1, 5 bases. The CDR3 sequence is 16 residues long. Germline CDR1 is DFQATT and CDR2 is SNEGSKA (reference sequence). The V gene lost 4 bases and the J gene lost 5 bases, with 21 bases spanning the gap. This chain's CDR3 is CSAKPERGRIHQPQHF. For the CDR3, the DNA is TGCAGTGCTAAACCGGAACGGGGGAGAATCCATCAGCCCCAGCATTTT.

The V call is TRBV11-3, the J call TRBJ1-5; no clear D gene. V was shortened by 2 bases and J by 4 bases, with 6 bases between the two germline ends. The CDR3 is 13 amino acids. Germline CDR1 SGHNT, CDR2 YENEEA. Here the CDR3 DNA reads TGTGCCAGCAGCTTAAAAAAAAATCAGCCCCAGCATTTT. Its protein is CASSLKKNQPQHF.

This clonotype has ten or more counts. The rearrangement uses TRBV5-1 and TRBJ2-4, with a weak D call TRBD2 (6 bases). The V end was cut by 0 bases, the J end by 8 bases, with 18 bases between. CDR3 length equals 16 residues. CDR1 is SGHRS and CDR2 is YFSETQ in the germline V gene. CDR3 loop: CASSLEPAGSQDIQYF. The CDR3 DNA sequence: TGCGCCAGCAGCTTGGAACCGGCGGGGTCCCAAGACATTCAGTACTTC.

This clonotype was recorded at least ten times. V and J are TRBV2 and TRBJ2-1; 9 nucleotides line up with TRBD1. V was pared by 3 bases and J by 0 bases, with 0 bases of the junction left unmatched. The CDR3 consists of 15 residues. Germline-derived CDR1 and CDR2 are SNHLY and FYNNEI. The chain's CDR3 is CASSETGGSYNEQFF. The CDR3 DNA reads TGTGCCAGCAGTGAGACAGGGGGCTCCTACAATGAGCAGTTCTTC.

This clonotype was seen repeatedly, ten times or more. V usage is TRBV4-2 and J usage is TRBJ2-5; 12 bases are a match to TRBD2. Trimming cost V 4 bases and J 4 bases; bases outside gene matches: 4. This CDR3 is built from 15 residues. Germline V gene sequence: CDR1 LGHNA, CDR2 YNFKEQ. CDR3 nucleotide sequence: TGTGCCAGCAGCCCTAGGACTAGCGGGGTAGAGACCCAGTACTTC. This encodes CASSPRTSGVETQYF.

This clonotype was found a few times. J is TRBJ1-2 and V is TRBV2; TRBD1 is a possible D gene (6 bases). Germline V lookup: CDR1 SNHLY, CDR2 FYNNEI. The V and J ends lost 5 bases and 0 bases respectively, with 16 bases between them. The CDR3 is 16 amino acids. CDR3 sequence (DNA): TGTGCCAGCAGTCGAAAAAGGGGGGCAGCTAACTATGGCTACACCTTC. Translated, it gives CASSRKRGAANYGYTF.

This clonotype has just a few counts. This clone may be a read error of a much larger clone one base away. V is TRBV12-3 or TRBV12-4 and J is TRBJ1-2; D ambiguous. V was shortened by 6 bases and J by 2 bases, with 13 bases between the two germline ends. The CDR3 is 14 residues long. This chain's CDR3 is CASRLGSPNYGYTF. DNA for the CDR3: TGTGCCAGCAGGTTGGGCAGCCCCAACTATGGCTACACCTTC.

This clonotype was recorded many times. The rearrangement joins TRBV10-3 to TRBJ2-7; TRBD1 aligns across 9 bases. CDR1 is ENHRY and CDR2 is SYGVKD in the germline V gene. With V trimmed by 4 bases and J by 2 bases, 3 bases remained unmatched. The CDR3 runs to 14 residues. CDR3 sequence (DNA): TGTGCCATCAGTGTGGGACAGGGAGCCTACGAGCAGTACTTC. It specifies CAISVGQGAYEQYF.

This clonotype was seen only a few times. CDR3 sequence: CASTHRGDRGNQPQHF. The CDR3 bases are TGTGCCAGCACCCACCGCGGGGATAGGGGCAATCAGCCCCAGCATTTT. The chain joins TRBV6-2 or TRBV6-3 to TRBJ1-5; no reliable D call. Germline V lookup: CDR1 MNHEY, CDR2 SVGEGT. The CDR3 extends over 16 amino acids. V was trimmed by 7 bases and J by 2 bases, leaving 18 bases between them.

This clonotype was detected many times. This sequence joins TRBV3-1 and TRBJ2-5; D perhaps matches TRBD2 (5 bases). This CDR3 has 15 amino acids. CDR1 is LGHDT, CDR2 YNNKEL, per germline (reference sequence). V was cut by 0 bases and J by 6 bases, with 14 bases left in between. This chain's CDR3 is CASSQDISREQTQYF. CDR3 DNA sequence: TGTGCCAGCAGCCAAGATATAAGTAGGGAGCAGACCCAGTACTTC.

At least ten counts were recorded for this clonotype. The chain links TRBV5-1 to TRBJ2-5; D call uncertain. CDR1 is SGHRS and CDR2 is YFSETQ in the germline V gene. V was trimmed by 0 bases and J by 5 bases, leaving 14 bases between them. The CDR3 runs to 15 residues. This CDR3 is CASSLAGVQQETQYF. The DNA of the CDR3 is TGCGCCAGCAGCTTGGCCGGCGTGCAGCAGGAGACCCAGTACTTC.

This clonotype was recorded many times. At one of its ends the junction is not consistent with the germline gene, which may arise from a read error. For the CDR3, the DNA is TGCGCCAGCAGCCTCCTCGCCGGAACCTACAATGAGCAGTTCTTC. This sequence encodes CASSLLAGTYNEQFF. The rearrangement uses TRBV7-2 and TRBJ2-1; D call uncertain. The germline gives CDR1 SGHTA, CDR2 FQGNSA. CDR3 length equals 15 residues. The full variable domain, in which reference TRBV7-2 and TRBJ2-1 provide the parts outside the CDR3, is GAGVSQSPSNKVTEKGKDVELRCDPISGHTALYWYRQSLGQGLEFLIYFQGNSAPDKSGLPSDRFSAERTGGSVSTLTIQRTQQEDSAVYLCASSLLAGTYNEQFFGPGTRLTVL.

This clonotype has a count of ten or more. The CDR3 spells CASRIGVYNEQFF. The CDR3 DNA reads as TGTGCCAGCAGGATCGGGGTTTACAATGAGCAGTTCTTC. The rearrangement uses TRBV2 and TRBJ2-1; tentatively, D is TRBD2 (5 bases). Germline assignment: CDR1 SNHLY and CDR2 FYNNEI. This CDR3 has 13 amino acids. Trimming stripped 6 bases from V and 4 bases from J, with 10 bases between.

This clonotype was seen repeatedly, ten times or more. The chain employs TRBV7-6 and TRBJ1-6; tentatively, D is TRBD1 (5 bases). Germline V lookup: CDR1 SGHVS, CDR2 FNYEAQ. V was shortened by 5 bases and J by 6 bases, with 11 bases between the two germline ends. The CDR3 extends over 14 amino acids. In nucleotides, the CDR3 is TGTGCCAGCAGCCCCCGGGGGGGTAATTCACCCCTCCACTTT. Its translation is CASSPRGGNSPLHF.

This clonotype was detected a few times. This may arise from a read error, as a much more abundant clone is one base away. The chain employs TRBV20-1 and TRBJ2-3, with a weak D call TRBD2 (5 bases). The V end lost 1 base, the J end lost 6 bases, and 17 bases lay between the germline ends. This CDR3 comprises 15 residues. Germline V CDR1 and CDR2: DFQATT, SNEGSKA (reference sequence). The CDR3 sequence is CSARGGTPGGDTQYF. The CDR3 DNA sequence: TGCAGTGCTAGAGGAGGCACCCCGGGCGGGGATACGCAGTATTTT.

This clonotype was seen more than once but under ten times. The chain employs TRBV29-1 and TRBJ2-5, with a weak D call TRBD2 (5 bases). V shed 7 bases and J shed 3 bases, with 15 bases lying between them. The CDR3 is 13 residues long. CDR1 SQVTM and CDR2 ANQGSEA come from the germline V gene. Written as DNA, the CDR3 is TGCAGCGCCGTCGGGGAGTATGAAGAGACCCAGTACTTC. This translates into CSAVGEYEETQYF.

The rearrangement uses TRBV4-3 and TRBJ2-2, with 7 bases fitting TRBD1. The CDR3 loop spans 17 amino acids. J lost 5 bases, V lost 0 bases, and 9 bases had no gene match. Germline-derived CDR1 and CDR2 are LGHNA and YSLEER. CDR3 DNA: TGCGCCAGCAGCCAAGATAGGCGGCCAGGGGGTACCGGGGAGCTGTTTTTT. Residues: CASSQDRRPGGTGELFF.

This clonotype was observed a few times. Since a much larger clone is just one base distant, this may be a read error. The chain uses TRBV7-2 and TRBJ1-2; unclear D gene. Germline V gene lookup returns CDR1 SGHTA and CDR2 FQGNSA. The CDR3 runs to 13 residues. Deletions cut 3 bases from V and 8 bases from J, with 13 bases between. The CDR3 sequence: CASSLGVRTGYTF. The DNA of the CDR3 is TGTGCCAGCAGCTTGGGTGTTCGAACCGGCTACACCTTC.

This clonotype was observed many times. This rearrangement joins TRBV5-5 to TRBJ2-5; D unclear. The germline V gene encodes CDR1 SGHKS and CDR2 YYEKEE (reference sequence). V shed 0 bases and J shed 1 base, with 16 bases lying between them. CDR3 length: 17 residues. The chain's CDR3 is CASSLVLHDVFQETQYF. CDR3 DNA sequence: TGTGCCAGCAGCTTGGTGCTACATGATGTGTTCCAAGAGACCCAGTACTTC.

This chain joins TRBV30 and TRBJ2-5, with D unclear. TRBJ2-7 explains the end of the DNA better; the J call may be wrong. The germline V gene has CDR1 GTSNPN and CDR2 SVGIG (reference sequence). This CDR3 is 14 amino acids long. The CDR3 sequence is CAWRKPAGGLEQYF. The CDR3 region has the DNA TGTGCCTGGAGGAAGCCGGCAGGCGGCCTCGAGCAGTACTTC.

This clonotype was recorded at least ten times. The genes are TRBV19 and TRBJ2-3, with a tentative D call TRBD1 (6 bases). V lost 11 bases to trimming and J lost 4 bases, with 16 bases between them. Looked up from germline, CDR1 is LNHDA and CDR2 is SQIVND (reference sequence). CDR3 length equals 13 residues. The CDR3 here is CASVGTSADTQYF. The CDR3 DNA follows: TGTGCCTCCGTCGGGACAAGTGCAGATACGCAGTATTTT.

This clonotype has ten or more counts. The chain combines TRBV7-3 with TRBJ1-2; TRBD1 might be the D (5 bases). V shed 2 bases and J shed 7 bases, with 11 bases lying between them. The V gene's germline CDR1 is SGHTA and CDR2 FQGTGA. The CDR3 is 13 residues long. The chain's CDR3 is CASSLEQGFGYTF. In DNA form, the CDR3 reads TGTGCCAGCAGCTTAGAGCAGGGCTTTGGCTACACCTTC.

As to this clonotype: This may stem from a read error, because a much larger clone lies one nucleotide away. This chain connects TRBV20-1 to TRBJ1-5; maybe TRBD1 (6 bases). From germline, CDR1 is DFQATT and CDR2 SNEGSKA (reference sequence). The V end lost 1 base, the J end lost 4 bases, and 17 bases lay between the germline ends. The CDR3 has 16 amino acids. CDR3 protein: CSARGGAKGGNQPQHF. The CDR3, as DNA: TGCAGTGCTAGAGGCGGGGCAAAGGGGGGTAATCAGCCCCAGCATTTT.

This clonotype was detected a few times. The chain employs TRBV18 and TRBJ2-1, with a weak D call TRBD2 (6 bases). V lost 2 bases and J lost 0, with 8 bases in between. The CDR3 runs 15 residues. Germline V gives CDR1 KGHSH, CDR2 LQKENI. Here the CDR3 reads CASSPDGSSYNEQFF. Written as DNA, the CDR3 is TGTGCCAGCTCACCAGACGGGAGCTCCTACAATGAGCAGTTCTTC.

This clonotype was picked up many times. The J gene is TRBJ1-5, the V gene TRBV10-3; D is possibly TRBD1 (5 bases). There are 15 residues in the CDR3. Deletions cut 4 bases from V and 0 bases from J, with 10 bases between. Germline V gene sequence: CDR1 ENHRY, CDR2 SYGVKD. The CDR3, as DNA: TGTGCCATCAGTGGGGACCAGACTAGCAATCAGCCCCAGCATTTT. Residues: CAISGDQTSNQPQHF.